This TCR beta chain was recorded in a study of T-cell reconstitution after alpha-beta-depleted transplantation in children. This clonotype has a handful of counts. TCRbeta library construction was performed incorporating unique molecular identifiers. TCRdb re-derived calls from the PCR reads in MiXCR, one entry per CDR3 protein. The sample lists hundreds of thousands of distinct CDR3 sequences; under 12% were seen once. The V gene's germline CDR1 is MNHEY and CDR2 SVGEGT. V was pared by 8 bases and J by 0 bases, with 23 bases between. The CDR3 is 18 amino acids. Sequencing used PBMCs from the stem cell graft donor, obtained from the stem cell graft. The chain recombines TRBV6-2 or TRBV6-3 with TRBJ2-4, with TRBD2 as a possible D gene (5 bases). This sequence originates from a human donor who donated a stem cell graft to a child with acute myeloid leukemia. In DNA form, the CDR3 reads TGTGCCAGCGGCACCTCTTTTAGAGGGCTTCTAGCCAAAAACATTCAGTACTTC. Protein sequence: CASGTSFRGLLAKNIQYF.